The clone carrying this T cell receptor beta chain was seen at least ten times. The target antigen is unknown. This CDR3 spans 17 amino acids. Germline assignment: CDR1 MNHEY and CDR2 SMNVEV (reference sequence). The V end lost 2 bases, the J end lost 1 base, and 17 bases lay between the germline ends. The data belong to a study of T cells in Graves' hyperthyroidism and ophthalmopathy. Study details: Staff took peripheral blood when the initial diagnosis was made, before any treatment began. Whole-study findings and limits: Stable hyperthyroidism was told apart from ophthalmopathy by a model built on 13 V-J features.

Graves' hyperthyroidism qualified as stable when ophthalmopathy did not progress within 18 months. Patients showing uncontrolled infection, other autoimmune disease, pregnancy or lactation were ineligible. It was RNA transcripts that yielded the amplified TCR beta CDR3 regions. HTBI primers drove first-round RT-PCR of the TCR CDR3. In TCRdb, the multiplex PCR reads were re-called with MiXCR into one record per CDR3 protein. The sample gives under 400,000 distinct CDR3 sequences, around 16% of which show up once; around 33% is in the top ten. The chain joins TRBV27 to TRBJ1-1; D is possibly TRBD1 (6 bases). The clonotype was recovered from a man in his thirties or forties with Graves' hyperthyroidism. Source material: blood. CDR3 loop: CASSLAAGASRNTEAFF. In nucleotides, the CDR3 is TGTGCCAGCAGTTTAGCGGCGGGGGCAAGCAGGAACACTGAAGCTTTCTTT.